The entry below describes one T cell receptor (beta chain). The antigen is undetermined. These data are taken from a study of cytomegalovirus exposure and HLA in healthy donors. Vbeta (60) and Jbeta (13) primers were used in the PCR. Sequencing was performed with immunoSEQ multiplex PCR; in TCRdb, only in-frame clones are kept and a portion is missing. Here the sample spans fewer than 200,000 clones, roughly four fifths being singletons. V lost 3 bases and J lost 0, with 6 bases in between. Germline values: CDR1 SGHTA, CDR2 FQGTGA. This CDR3 has 14 residues. Study-level results: Diagnosis of cytomegalovirus status made by the classifier reportedly showed high specificity and sensitivity. Trimming of TCR beta V- and J-genes showed a link, identified in a later analysis, to a missense DCLRE1C variant. Later analysis found that TCR beta chains associated with HLA were more clonally expanded than other, equally common chains.

Source material: PBMCs. The rearrangement joins TRBV7-3 to TRBJ2-1, with D unresolved. This TCR was recovered from a female donor in good health and CMV-seronegative. CDR3 coding DNA: TGTGCCAGCAGCTTCTCCCGCTCCTACAATGAGCAGTTCTTC. Its translation: CASSFSRSYNEQFF.